This T cell receptor beta chain was identified in a study of T cell responses to AZD1222 COVID-19 vaccine. Whole-study results and caveats: Rises in breadth and depth of Spike-specific TCRs came after two AZD1222 doses. Spike was spanned by vaccine-associated CD4 TCRs, with dominance at 160-218 and 743-854.

This CDR3 is built from 17 residues. Trimming shortened V by 0 bases and J by 1 base, and 13 bases separated the two germline ends. In germline, CDR1 is MNHNS, CDR2 SASEGT. As for this clone: What it recognizes is unknown.

TCRdb keeps only in-frame clones here, not all; method: immunoSEQ multiplex PCR. The sample carries under 150,000 clones, 90% recorded once. This TCR came from an adult in good health. This material consisted of peripheral blood, taken on day 0 of AZD1222 vaccination. The chain has TRBV6-1 and TRBJ2-1; TRBD2 might be the D (7 bases). DNA for the CDR3: TGTGCCAGCAGTGAAGCGGGGGGGGCACGGTCCTACAATGAGCAGTTCTTC. Translating gives CASSEAGGARSYNEQFF.